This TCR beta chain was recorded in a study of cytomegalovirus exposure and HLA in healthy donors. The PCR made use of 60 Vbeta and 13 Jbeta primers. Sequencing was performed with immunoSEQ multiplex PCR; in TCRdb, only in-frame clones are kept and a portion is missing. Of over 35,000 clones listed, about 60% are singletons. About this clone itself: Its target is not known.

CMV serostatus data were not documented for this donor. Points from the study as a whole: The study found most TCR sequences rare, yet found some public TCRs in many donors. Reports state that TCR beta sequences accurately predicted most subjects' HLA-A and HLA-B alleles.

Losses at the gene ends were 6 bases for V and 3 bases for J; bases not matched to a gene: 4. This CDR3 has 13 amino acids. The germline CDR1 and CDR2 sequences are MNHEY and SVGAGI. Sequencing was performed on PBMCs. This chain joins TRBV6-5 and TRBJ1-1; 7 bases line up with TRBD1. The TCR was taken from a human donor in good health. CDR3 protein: CASSSTGYTEAFF. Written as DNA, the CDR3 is TGTGCCAGCAGCTCGACAGGGTACACTGAAGCTTTCTTT.